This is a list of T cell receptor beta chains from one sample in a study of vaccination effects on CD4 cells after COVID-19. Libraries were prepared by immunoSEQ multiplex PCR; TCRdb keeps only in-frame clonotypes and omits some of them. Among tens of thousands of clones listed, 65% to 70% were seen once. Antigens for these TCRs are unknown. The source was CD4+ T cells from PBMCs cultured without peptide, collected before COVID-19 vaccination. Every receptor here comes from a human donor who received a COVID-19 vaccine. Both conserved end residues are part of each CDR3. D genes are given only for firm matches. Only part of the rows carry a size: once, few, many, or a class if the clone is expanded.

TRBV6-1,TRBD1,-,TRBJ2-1,TGTGCCAGCAGTGAGGGACAGGGGTCCTACAATGAGCAGTTCTTC,CASSEGQGSYNEQFF
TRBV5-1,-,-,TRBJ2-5,TGCGCCAGCAGCCCATCACAGGGAGGACACGAGACCCAGTACTTC,CASSPSQGGHETQYF
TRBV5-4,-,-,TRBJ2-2,TGTGCCAGCAGCTTTCGGGGCACCGGGGAGCTGTTTTTT,CASSFRGTGELFF
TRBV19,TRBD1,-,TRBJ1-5,TGTGCCAGTAGCCTCGACAGGGTTCGTAATCAGCCCCAGCATTTT,CASSLDRVRNQPQHF
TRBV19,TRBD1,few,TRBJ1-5,TGTGCCAGTAGTAAGGGAGGGGGCAGCAATCAGCCCCAGCATTTT,CASSKGGGSNQPQHF
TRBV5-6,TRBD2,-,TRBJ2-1,TGTGCCAGCAGCAGGACTAGCGGCTACAATGAGCAGTTCTTC,CASSRTSGYNEQFF
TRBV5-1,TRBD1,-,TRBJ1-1,TGCGCCAGCAGCTCAATACAGGGGGCGGTGGATCTTGAAGCTTTCTTT,CASSSIQGAVDLEAFF
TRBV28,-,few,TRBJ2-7,TGTGCCAGCCTAGAGCCTACTACTACCGAGCAGTACTTC,CASLEPTTTEQYF
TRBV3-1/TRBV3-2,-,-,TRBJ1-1,TGTGCCAGCAGCCAAGCAGGGGAAGCTTTCTTT,CASSQAGEAFF
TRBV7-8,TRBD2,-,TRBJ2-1,TGTGCCAGCAGCTTAGGGCTAGCGGGTAACAATGAGCAGTTCTTC,CASSLGLAGNNEQFF
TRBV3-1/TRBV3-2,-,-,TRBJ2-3,TGTGCCAGCAGCCAAGGCAGAGGTAGGGCTACGCAGTATTTT,CASSQGRGRATQYF
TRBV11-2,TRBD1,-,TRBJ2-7,TGTGCCAGCAGCTTCGGGACAGCTTCCTACGAGCAGTACTTC,CASSFGTASYEQYF
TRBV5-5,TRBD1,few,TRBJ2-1,TGTGCCAGCAGCTTCGAGGACAGGTCCTGGAATGAGCAGTTCTTC,CASSFEDRSWNEQFF
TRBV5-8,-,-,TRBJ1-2,TGTGCCAGCAGATTGCGGCCAGGGGCGGACTATGGCTACACCTTC,CASRLRPGADYGYTF
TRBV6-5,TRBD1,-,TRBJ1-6,TGTGCCACCACCGGGACAGGGGCCGGAAATTCACCCCTCCACTTT,CATTGTGAGNSPLHF
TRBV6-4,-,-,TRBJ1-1,TGTGCCAGCAGTGCCTCGGGGAGTACTGAAGCTTTCTTT,CASSASGSTEAFF
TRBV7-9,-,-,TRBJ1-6,TGTGCCAGCAGCTTTGGAGGGGCAGGGAATTCACCCCTCCACTTT,CASSFGGAGNSPLHF
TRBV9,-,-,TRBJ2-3,TGTGCCAGCAGCGGAAGGAACGTCTTGGGCACAGATACGCAGTATTTT,CASSGRNVLGTDTQYF
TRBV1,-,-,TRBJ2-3,TGCACCAGCAGCCAAGCCACCGGGCTCCCTCTACTAGATACGCAGTATTTT,CTSSQATGLPLLDTQYF
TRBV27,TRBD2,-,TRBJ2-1,TGTGCCAGCAGTTTGAGGACGGGAGGAGGGTACAATGAGCAGTTCTTC,CASSLRTGGGYNEQFF
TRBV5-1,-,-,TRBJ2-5,TGCGCCACTAGAAGGGGAGGAGGAGAAGAGACCCAGTACTTC,CATRRGGGEETQYF
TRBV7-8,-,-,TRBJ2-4,TGTGCCAGCAGCCACACGGGAGTCGCCAAAAACATTCAGTACTTC,CASSHTGVAKNIQYF
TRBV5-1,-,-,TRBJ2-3,TGCGCCAGCAGCCGAACCAACCCCGTAGGCACAGATACGCAGTATTTT,CASSRTNPVGTDTQYF
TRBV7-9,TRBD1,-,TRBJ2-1,TGTGCCAGCAGCTTAGAGTATGGGACAGGGTCGAATGAGCAGTTCTTC,CASSLEYGTGSNEQFF
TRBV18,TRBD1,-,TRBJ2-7,TGTGCCAGCTCAACCGGGACAGGGGCTAGAGAGCAGTACTTC,CASSTGTGAREQYF
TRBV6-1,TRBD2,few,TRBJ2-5,TGTGCCAGCAGTGCTACTAGCGGGAGACTTCAAGAGACCCAGTACTTC,CASSATSGRLQETQYF
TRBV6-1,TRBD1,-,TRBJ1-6,TGTGCCAGCAGTGAAGCAGGAGGGGCAGGGGGAAATTCACCCCTCCACTTT,CASSEAGGAGGNSPLHF
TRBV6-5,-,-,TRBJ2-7,TGTGCCAGTGGGGGCACTTGGGAGCAGTACTTC,CASGGTWEQYF
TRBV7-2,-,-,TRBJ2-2,TGTGCCAGCAACCTGGACTTTACCGGGGAGCTGTTTTTT,CASNLDFTGELFF
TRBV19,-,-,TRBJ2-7,TGTGCCAGTAGTAATACCTTGTACGAGCAGTACTTC,CASSNTLYEQYF
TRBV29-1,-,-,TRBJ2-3,TGCAGCGTGGAAGACGTGGGGACCGGCACAGATACGCAGTATTTT,CSVEDVGTGTDTQYF
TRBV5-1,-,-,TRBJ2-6,TGCGCCAGCAGCTTGGTTGGGACCTCTGGGGCCAACGTCCTGACTTTC,CASSLVGTSGANVLTF
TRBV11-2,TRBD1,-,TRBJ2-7,TGTGCCAGCAGCCGGGACAGGGTAAGGGAGCAGTACTTC,CASSRDRVREQYF
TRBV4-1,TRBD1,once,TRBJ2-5,TGCGCCAGCAGCCAAGAAACGATGGGACAGGGTTGGGAGACCCAGTACTTC,CASSQETMGQGWETQYF
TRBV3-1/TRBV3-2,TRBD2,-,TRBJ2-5,TGTGCCAGCAGCCAAACGACTAGCGGGATTGGTGAGACCCAGTACTTC,CASSQTTSGIGETQYF
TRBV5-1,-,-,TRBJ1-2,TGCGCCAGCAGCTTGGGACTTCGCTATGGCTACACCTTC,CASSLGLRYGYTF
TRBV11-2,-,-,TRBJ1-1,TGTGCCAGCAGCTTATTTGGGGGGATTACGCGGCGCACTGAAGCTTTCTTT,CASSLFGGITRRTEAFF
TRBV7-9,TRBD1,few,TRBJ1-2,TGTGCCAGCAGCTTAGGGCAGGGGGCAAACTATGGCTACACCTTC,CASSLGQGANYGYTF
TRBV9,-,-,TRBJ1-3,TGTGCCAGCAGCGACCCACCCGGTTCTGGAAACACCATATATTTT,CASSDPPGSGNTIYF
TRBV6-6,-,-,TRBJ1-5,TGTGCCAGCAGTTCGCCCTCTCAGCCCCAGCATTTT,CASSSPSQPQHF
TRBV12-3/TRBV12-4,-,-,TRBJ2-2,TGTGCCAGCAGAGGGCTCGGGGAGCTGTTTTTT,CASRGLGELFF
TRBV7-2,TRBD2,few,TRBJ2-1,TGTGCCAGCAGCTTAGTGGCGGGAGGGCTTGGCAATGAGCAGTTCTTC,CASSLVAGGLGNEQFF
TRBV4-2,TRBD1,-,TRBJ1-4,TGTGCCAGCAGCCAAGCAGGGGGCACTAATGAAAAACTGTTTTTT,CASSQAGGTNEKLFF
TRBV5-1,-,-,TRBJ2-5,TGCGCCAGCAGCTTGGAGACCGGCGGAGAGACCCAGTACTTC,CASSLETGGETQYF